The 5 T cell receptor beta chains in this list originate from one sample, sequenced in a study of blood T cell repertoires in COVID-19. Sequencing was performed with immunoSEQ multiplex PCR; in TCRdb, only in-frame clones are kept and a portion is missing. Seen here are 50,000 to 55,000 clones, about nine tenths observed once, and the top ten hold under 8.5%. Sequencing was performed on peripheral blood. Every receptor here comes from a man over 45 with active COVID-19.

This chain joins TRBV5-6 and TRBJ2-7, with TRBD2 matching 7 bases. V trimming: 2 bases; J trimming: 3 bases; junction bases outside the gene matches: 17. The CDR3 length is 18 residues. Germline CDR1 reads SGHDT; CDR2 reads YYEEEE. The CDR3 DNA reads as TGTGCCAGCAGCTTCTACTTGGCAGCGGGGAGAGCCATCTACGAGCAGTACTTC. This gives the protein CASSFYLAAGRAIYEQYF.

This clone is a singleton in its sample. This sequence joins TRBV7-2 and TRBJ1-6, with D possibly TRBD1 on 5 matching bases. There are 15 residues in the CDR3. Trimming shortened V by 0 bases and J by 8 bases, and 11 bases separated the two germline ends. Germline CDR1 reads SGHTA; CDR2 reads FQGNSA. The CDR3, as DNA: TGTGCCAGCAGCTTAGCTTGGGGGGGGGATTCACCCCTCCACTTT. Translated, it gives CASSLAWGGDSPLHF. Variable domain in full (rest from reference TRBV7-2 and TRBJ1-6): GAGVSQSPSNKVTEKGKDVELRCDPISGHTALYWYRQSLGQGLEFLIYFQGNSAPDKSGLPSDRFSAERTGGSVSTLTIQRTQQEDSAVYLCASSLAWGGDSPLHFGNGTRLTVT.

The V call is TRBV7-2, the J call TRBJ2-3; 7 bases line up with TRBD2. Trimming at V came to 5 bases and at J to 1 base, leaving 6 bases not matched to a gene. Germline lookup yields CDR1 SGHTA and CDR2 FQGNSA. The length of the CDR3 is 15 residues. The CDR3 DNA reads TGTGCCAGCAGCCCCGCCGCGGGGGGCACAGATACGCAGTATTTT. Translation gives CASSPAAGGTDTQYF. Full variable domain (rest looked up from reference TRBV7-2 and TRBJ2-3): GAGVSQSPSNKVTEKGKDVELRCDPISGHTALYWYRQSLGQGLEFLIYFQGNSAPDKSGLPSDRFSAERTGGSVSTLTIQRTQQEDSAVYLCASSPAAGGTDTQYFGPGTRLTVL.

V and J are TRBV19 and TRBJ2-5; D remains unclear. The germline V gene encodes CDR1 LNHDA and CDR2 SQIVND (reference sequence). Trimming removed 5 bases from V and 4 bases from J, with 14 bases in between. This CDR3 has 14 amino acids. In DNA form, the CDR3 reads TGTGCCAGTAGTCAGCAGGAAATTCCAGAGACCCAGTACTTC. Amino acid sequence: CASSQQEIPETQYF.

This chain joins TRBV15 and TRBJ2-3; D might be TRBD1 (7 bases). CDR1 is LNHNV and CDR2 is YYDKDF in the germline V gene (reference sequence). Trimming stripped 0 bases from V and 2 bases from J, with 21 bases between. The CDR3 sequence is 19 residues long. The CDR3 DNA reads TGTGCCACCAGCAGAGATCTTAGGGGCGCGGGACAGCACACAGATACGCAGTATTTT. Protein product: CATSRDLRGAGQHTDTQYF.